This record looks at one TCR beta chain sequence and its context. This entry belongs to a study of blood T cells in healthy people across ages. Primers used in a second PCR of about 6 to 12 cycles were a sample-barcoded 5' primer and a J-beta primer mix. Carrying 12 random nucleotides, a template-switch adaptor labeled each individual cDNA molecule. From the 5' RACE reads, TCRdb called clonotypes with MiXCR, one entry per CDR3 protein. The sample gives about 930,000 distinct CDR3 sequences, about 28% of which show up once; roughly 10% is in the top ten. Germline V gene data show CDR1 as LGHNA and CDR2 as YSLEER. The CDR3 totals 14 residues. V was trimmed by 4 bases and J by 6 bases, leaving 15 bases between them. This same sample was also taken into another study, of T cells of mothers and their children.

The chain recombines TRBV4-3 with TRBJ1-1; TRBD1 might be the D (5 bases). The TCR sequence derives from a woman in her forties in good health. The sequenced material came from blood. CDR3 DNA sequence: TGCGCCAGCAGCCGTTCCGACAGATCCCCTGAAGCTTTCTTT. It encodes CASSRSDRSPEAFF.